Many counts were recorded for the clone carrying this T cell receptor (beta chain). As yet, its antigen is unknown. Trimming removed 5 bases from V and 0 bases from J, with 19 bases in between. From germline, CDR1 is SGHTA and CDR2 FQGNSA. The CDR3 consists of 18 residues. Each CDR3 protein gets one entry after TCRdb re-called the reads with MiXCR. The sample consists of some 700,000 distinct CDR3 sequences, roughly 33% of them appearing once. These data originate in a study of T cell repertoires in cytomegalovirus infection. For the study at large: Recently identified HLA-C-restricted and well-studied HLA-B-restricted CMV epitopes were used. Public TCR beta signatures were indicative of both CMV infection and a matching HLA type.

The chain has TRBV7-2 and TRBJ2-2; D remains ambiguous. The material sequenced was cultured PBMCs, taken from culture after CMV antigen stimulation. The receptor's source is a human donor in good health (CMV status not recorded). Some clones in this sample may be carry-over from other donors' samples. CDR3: CASSQRAARNANTGELFF. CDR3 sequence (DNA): TGTGCCAGCAGCCAACGGGCCGCGAGAAACGCGAACACCGGGGAGCTGTTTTTT.